This TCR beta chain originates from a study of early T cells in non-severe SARS-CoV-2 infection. TCRdb re-analysed the 5' RACE reads in MiXCR, keeping a single row per CDR3 protein. The sample contains 90,000 to 120,000 distinct CDR3 sequences, 8.5% to 14% of which appear only once. The CDR3 runs to 14 residues. The germline V and J ends were trimmed by 3 bases and 0 bases, with 8 bases remaining between them. The V gene's germline CDR1 is MDHEN and CDR2 SYDVKM. The TCR originated in an adult who was a healthcare worker with PCR-confirmed SARS-CoV-2 infection or an uninfected control (not recorded which). The chain carries TRBV28 and TRBJ2-5; D gene ambiguous. Sequencing input: whole blood. CDR3 in DNA: TGTGCCAGCAGTTTTGGCCCGTACCAAGAGACCCAGTACTTC. As protein: CASSFGPYQETQYF.